A selection of T cell receptor beta chains follows, all from one sample in a study of T cell changes during pregnancy in multiple sclerosis. This table comes from immunoSEQ multiplex PCR, and its TCRdb copy is limited to in-frame clones, with some not included. The sample lists approximately 68,000 clones; about 89% were seen once. This sample comprised peripheral blood, obtained in the second trimester of pregnancy. The receptors were sampled from a female donor with multiple sclerosis, enrolled in a pregnancy study. Each CDR3 is given with its conserved first and last residue. The D gene is left open where the match is weak. Clone size is stated in some rows and not others, as once, few, many or a class when expanded.

TRBJ1-1 TRBD1 TRBV29-1 . CSVERDSTEAFF TGCAGCGTAGAAAGGGACAGCACTGAAGCTTTCTTT
TRBJ2-7 TRBD1 TRBV9 . CASSAGGFSYEQYF TGTGCCAGCAGCGCAGGGGGATTCTCCTACGAGCAGTACTTC
TRBJ2-2 . TRBV19 . CASNRQATGELFF TGTGCCAGTAATAGGCAGGCCACCGGGGAGCTGTTTTTT
TRBJ1-1 . TRBV19 once CASSTRSPTEAFF TGTGCCAGTAGTACACGAAGCCCCACTGAAGCTTTCTTT
TRBJ1-2 . TRBV20-1 once CSARDSFYYTF TGCAGTGCTAGAGATTCCTTTTACTACACCTTC
TRBJ1-6 TRBD1 TRBV19 . CASSISRGLVGSPLHF TGTGCCAGTAGTATCAGCAGGGGGCTGGTCGGTTCACCCCTCCACTTT
TRBJ1-4 . TRBV6-1 . CASSDYHEKLFF TGTGCCAGCAGTGATTATCATGAAAAACTGTTTTTT
TRBJ2-7 TRBD2 TRBV12-5 . CASGKTSREYEQYF TGTGCTAGTGGCAAGACTAGCAGAGAATACGAGCAGTACTTC
TRBJ1-4 . TRBV7-9 . CASSLAGKPNEKLFF TGTGCCAGCAGCCTCGCCGGGAAGCCTAATGAAAAACTGTTTTTT
TRBJ2-7 . TRBV6-1 . CASVEDPYSYEQYF TGTGCCAGCGTGGAGGACCCTTACTCCTACGAGCAGTACTTC
TRBJ2-2 . TRBV11-2 . CASSLLGGRSTGELFF TGTGCCAGCAGCTTACTCGGCGGAAGATCCACCGGGGAGCTGTTTTTT
TRBJ2-1 . TRBV2 . CASNRVGYNEQFF TGTGCCAGCAACAGGGTCGGTTACAATGAGCAGTTCTTC
TRBJ2-2 . TRBV5-1 . CASSFQGGTGELFF TGCGCCAGCAGCTTTCAGGGTGGCACCGGGGAGCTGTTTTTT
TRBJ2-1 TRBD2 TRBV11-3 . CASSLDRWVAGDNEQFF TGTGCCAGCAGCTTAGACCGATGGGTAGCGGGCGACAATGAGCAGTTCTTC
TRBJ1-2 TRBD1 TRBV6-5 . CASSYFGTDYGYTF TGTGCCAGCAGTTACTTCGGGACAGACTATGGCTACACCTTC
TRBJ1-1 . TRBV7-8 . CASRPPWSRGGNTEAFF TGTGCCAGCAGGCCTCCATGGAGTCGGGGGGGGAACACTGAAGCTTTCTTT
TRBJ1-2 . TRBV7-2 . CASSSNSVRLFSYTF TGTGCCAGCAGCTCTAATTCGGTACGGTTATTTAGCTACACCTTC
TRBJ2-3 TRBD2 TRBV7-2 . CASSSLAGGTDTQYF TGTGCCAGCAGCTCCTTAGCGGGGGGCACAGATACGCAGTATTTT
TRBJ1-2 . TRBV7-9 once CASSLALGGDYGYTF TGTGCCAGCAGCTTAGCGCTGGGAGGGGACTATGGCTACACCTTC
TRBJ2-7 . TRBV28 . CASRSQGPLYEQYF TGTGCCAGCAGATCACAGGGACCCCTCTACGAGCAGTACTTC
TRBJ1-1 . TRBV30 . CAWSVSGWSEAFF TGTGCCTGGAGTGTTTCAGGGTGGTCGGAAGCTTTCTTT
TRBJ1-3 TRBD1 TRBV10-3 once CAISWDRDGNTIYF TGTGCCATCAGCTGGGACAGGGATGGAAACACCATATATTTT
TRBJ1-2 . TRBV12-5 . CASGRHPSYGYTF TGTGCTAGTGGCCGACATCCCTCCTATGGCTACACCTTC
TRBJ1-1 TRBD1 TRBV2 . CASRPGTASTEAFF TGTGCCAGCAGGCCCGGGACAGCTAGCACTGAAGCTTTCTTT
TRBJ1-3 . TRBV5-6 . CASSPWYRVGTFSGNTIYF TGTGCCAGCAGCCCGTGGTACCGGGTCGGGACTTTCTCTGGAAACACCATATATTTT
TRBJ2-7 TRBD2 TRBV2 . CASSEGGREGLLYEQYF TGTGCCAGCAGTGAAGGGGGGCGGGAGGGCCTCCTGTACGAGCAGTACTTC
TRBJ1-5 . TRBV7-2 . CASSLEAGGNQPQHF TGTGCCAGCAGCTTAGAGGCAGGGGGCAATCAGCCCCAGCATTTT
TRBJ1-2 TRBD1 TRBV7-9 . CASSRTGEEPYGYTF TGTGCCAGCAGCCGTACAGGGGAAGAGCCCTATGGCTACACCTTC
TRBJ2-3 TRBD2 TRBV5-1 once CASSYGGAADTQYF TGCGCCAGCAGCTACGGGGGGGCCGCAGATACGCAGTATTTT
TRBJ2-7 TRBD1 TRBV5-1 . CASSGTGGSYEQYF TGCGCCAGCAGCGGGACAGGGGGATCCTACGAGCAGTACTTC
TRBJ2-5 TRBD2 TRBV19 . CASSPGTIQETQYF TGTGCCAGTAGTCCCGGGACTATACAAGAGACCCAGTACTTC
TRBJ2-3 TRBD2 TRBV30 . CAWSASGGTDTQYF TGTGCCTGGAGTGCTAGCGGGGGCACAGATACGCAGTATTTT
TRBJ1-2 . TRBV6-6 . CASSYAGPPGAYGYTF TGTGCCAGCAGTTACGCCGGGCCACCGGGAGCCTATGGCTACACCTTC
TRBJ2-3 TRBD1 TRBV27 . CASSLGPGGDTQYF TGTGCCAGCAGTTTAGGGCCAGGGGGAGATACGCAGTATTTT
TRBJ2-7 . TRBV7-2 . CATGEGKQYF TGTGCCACAGGGGAAGGCAAGCAGTACTTC
TRBJ2-3 . TRBV7-7 . CASSDGQEGSTQYF TGTGCCAGCAGCGATGGACAGGAGGGGTCTACGCAGTATTTT
TRBJ1-2 . TRBV7-2 . CASSPTETNYGYTF TGTGCCAGCAGCCCGACAGAAACTAACTATGGCTACACCTTC
TRBJ2-1 . TRBV2 . CASSPNRYEQFF TGTGCCAGCAGCCCCAACAGGTATGAGCAGTTCTTC
TRBJ2-2 . TRBV21-1 many CASSKEGVDWGGPHANTGELFF TGTGCCAGCAGCAAAGAAGGAGTTGATTGGGGGGGGCCACACGCGAACACCGGGGAGCTGTTTTTT
TRBJ1-2 . TRBV6-1 . CASRETVEMHYGYTF TGTGCCAGCAGAGAGACAGTTGAAATGCACTATGGCTACACCTTC
TRBJ2-3 . TRBV11-2 . CASSQGGTDTQYF TGTGCCAGCAGCCAAGGGGGCACAGATACGCAGTATTTT
TRBJ1-2 . TRBV6-5 . CASSNRSRGGYTF TGTGCCAGCAGTAATCGGTCACGAGGGGGCTACACCTTC
TRBJ2-5 TRBD2 TRBV4-1 once CASSPAGTSDGETQYF TGCGCCAGCAGCCCAGCGGGGACTAGCGACGGAGAGACCCAGTACTTC
TRBJ2-3 TRBD1 TRBV7-3 . CASSLTFEGATQYF TGTGCCAGCAGCTTAACGTTTGAGGGGGCTACGCAGTATTTT
TRBJ1-5 . TRBV30 . CAWSVSGKSQHF TGTGCCTGGAGTGTGTCGGGGAAGTCCCAGCATTTT
TRBJ2-7 TRBD2 TRBV7-9 . CASSPRPGRGGSYEQYF TGTGCCAGCAGCCCCCGGCCGGGGCGTGGCGGGAGCTACGAGCAGTACTTC
TRBJ1-1 . TRBV10-3 . CAITGLGTEAFF TGTGCCATCACAGGGTTAGGAACTGAAGCTTTCTTT
TRBJ2-3 TRBD1 TRBV5-1 . CASSLGQGSTDTQYF TGCGCCAGCAGCTTGGGACAGGGGAGCACAGATACGCAGTATTTT